The T cell receptor beta chain under discussion was sequenced for a study of post-analysis software for immune sequencing data. Overall study: There were relapsing-remitting, secondary progressive and progressive-relapsing multiple sclerosis among the disease courses included.

Trimming took 7 bases from V and 4 from J; bases not matched to a gene: 10. Germline V gives CDR1 SQVTM, CDR2 ANQGSEA. CDR3 length equals 14 residues. Findings and caveats of the study: Five or six TRBV segments were significantly more frequent in patients than in controls. TRBV5-6, TRBV5-1 and TRBV20-1 were among these segments. Significantly lower normalized Chao1 diversity was found in patients with multiple sclerosis relative to controls.

Unique molecular identifiers were present in the TCR beta cDNA libraries. MiXCR, run by TCRdb on the PCR reads, gives a single entry per CDR3 protein. The table includes roughly 800,000 distinct CDR3 sequences, about 50% detected once. Comment on this clonotype: Its specificity is unknown.

This clonotype originated in a girl between 10 and 17 years old with multiple sclerosis. The sample taken for sequencing was blood. The chain carries TRBV29-1 and TRBJ2-5, with 9 bases that match TRBD2. The CDR3 region is CSGGLAGSGETQYF. CDR3 nucleotides: TGCAGCGGGGGACTAGCAGGAAGCGGAGAGACCCAGTACTTC. The full variable domain, with the rest looked up from reference TRBV29-1 and TRBJ2-5, is SAVISQKPSRDICQRGTSLTIQCQVDSQVTMMFWYRQQPGQSLTLIATANQGSEATYESGFVIDKFPISRPNLTFSTLTVSNMSPEDSSIYLCSGGLAGSGETQYFGPGTRLLVL.